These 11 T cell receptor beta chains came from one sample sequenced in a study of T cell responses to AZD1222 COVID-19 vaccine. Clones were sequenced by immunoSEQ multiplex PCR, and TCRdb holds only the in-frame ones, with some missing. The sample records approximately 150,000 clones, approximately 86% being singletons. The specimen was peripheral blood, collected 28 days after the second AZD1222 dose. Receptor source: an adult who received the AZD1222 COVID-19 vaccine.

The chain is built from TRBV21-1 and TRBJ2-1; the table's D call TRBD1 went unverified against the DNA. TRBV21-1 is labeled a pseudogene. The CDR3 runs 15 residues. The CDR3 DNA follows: TGTGCCAGCAGTCCGACAGGGTGCTCCTACAATGAGCAGTTCTTC. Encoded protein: CASSPTGCSYNEQFF.

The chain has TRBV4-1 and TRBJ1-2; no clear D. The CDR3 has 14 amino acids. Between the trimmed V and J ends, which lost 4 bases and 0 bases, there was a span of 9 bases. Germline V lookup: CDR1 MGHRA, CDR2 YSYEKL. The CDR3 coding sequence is TGCGCCAGCAGCCTGACACTCTCTAACTATGGCTACACCTTC. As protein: CASSLTLSNYGYTF.

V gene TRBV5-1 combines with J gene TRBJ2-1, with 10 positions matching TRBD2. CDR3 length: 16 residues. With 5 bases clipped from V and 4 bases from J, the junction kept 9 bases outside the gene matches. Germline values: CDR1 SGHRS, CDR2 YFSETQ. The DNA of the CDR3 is TGCGCCAGCAGGGGGCACAATAGCGGGAGGTACAATGAGCAGTTCTTC. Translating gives CASRGHNSGRYNEQFF.

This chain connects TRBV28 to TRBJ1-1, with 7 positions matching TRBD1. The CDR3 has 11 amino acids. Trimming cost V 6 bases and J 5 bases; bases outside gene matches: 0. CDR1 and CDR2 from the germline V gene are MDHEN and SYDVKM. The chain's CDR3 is CASSRGTEAFF. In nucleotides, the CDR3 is TGTGCCAGCAGCAGGGGGACTGAAGCTTTCTTT.

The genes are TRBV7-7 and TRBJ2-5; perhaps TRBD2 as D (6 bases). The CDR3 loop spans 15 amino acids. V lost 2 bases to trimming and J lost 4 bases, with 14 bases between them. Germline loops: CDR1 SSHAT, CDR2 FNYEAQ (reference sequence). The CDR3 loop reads CASSLYGGPGETQYF. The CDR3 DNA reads TGTGCCAGCAGCTTATACGGGGGACCAGGAGAGACCCAGTACTTC.

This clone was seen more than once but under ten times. In nucleotides, the CDR3 is TGTGCCAGCACCAGGCGAGGGCCGGGAACCCTTGGGGGCTACACCTTC. Translation gives CASTRRGPGTLGGYTF. This sequence joins TRBV28 and TRBJ1-2; D is uncertain. V lost 7 bases and J lost 8, with 26 bases in between. The CDR3 is 16 amino acids. Germline values: CDR1 MDHEN, CDR2 SYDVKM.

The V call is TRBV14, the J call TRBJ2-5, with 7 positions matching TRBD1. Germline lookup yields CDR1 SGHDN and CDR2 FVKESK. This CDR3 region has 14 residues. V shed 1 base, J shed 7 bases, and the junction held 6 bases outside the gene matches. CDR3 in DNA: TGTGCCAGCAGCCAAGGGACAGGTAGAATGACCCAGTACTTC. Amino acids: CASSQGTGRMTQYF.

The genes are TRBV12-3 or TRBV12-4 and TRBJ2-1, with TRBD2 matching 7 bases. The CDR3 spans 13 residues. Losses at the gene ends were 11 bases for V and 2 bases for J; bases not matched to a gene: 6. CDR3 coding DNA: TGTGCCGGATCGGCGGGAGCCTACAATGAGCAGTTCTTC. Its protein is CAGSAGAYNEQFF.

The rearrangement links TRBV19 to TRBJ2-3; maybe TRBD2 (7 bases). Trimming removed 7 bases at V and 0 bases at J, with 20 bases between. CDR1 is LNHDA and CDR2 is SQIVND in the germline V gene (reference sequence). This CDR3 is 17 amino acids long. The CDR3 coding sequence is TGTGCCAGTACTGCCCTCTTGGCGGGGGCCAGCACAGATACGCAGTATTTT. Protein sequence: CASTALLAGASTDTQYF.

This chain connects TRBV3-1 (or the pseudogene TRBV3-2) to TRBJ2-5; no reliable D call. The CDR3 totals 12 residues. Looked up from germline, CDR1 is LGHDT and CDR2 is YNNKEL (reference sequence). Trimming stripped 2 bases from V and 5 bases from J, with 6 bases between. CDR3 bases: TGTGCCAGCAGCCAAAATGGGGAGACCCAGTACTTC. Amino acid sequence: CASSQNGETQYF.

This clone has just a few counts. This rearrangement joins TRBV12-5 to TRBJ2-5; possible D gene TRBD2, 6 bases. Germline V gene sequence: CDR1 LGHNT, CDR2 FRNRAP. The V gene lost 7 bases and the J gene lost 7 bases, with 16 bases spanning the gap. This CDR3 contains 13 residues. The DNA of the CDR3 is TGTGCTAGTGCCAACGGGGGAGTGGTGACCCAGTACTTC. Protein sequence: CASANGGVVTQYF.